The present T cell receptor beta chain was sequenced within a study of PD-1 blockade in classical Hodgkin lymphoma. Points from the study as a whole: CD4+ but not CD8+ TCR diversity rose significantly by C4D1. Complete responders showed a baseline diversity that resembled the diversity of newly diagnosed patients.

Remarks on this clone: Its antigen is not known.

Only in-frame clones appear in the TCRdb table, and some are missing; sequencing was by immunoSEQ multiplex PCR. The profile shows tens of thousands of clones, more than 65% of them singletons. Brentuximab vedotin exposure varied, and every patient relapsed after autologous stem cell transplantation. Complete response, partial response or progressive disease was each patient's best response. The sequencing here drew on peripheral blood mononuclear cells (PBMCs), taken at baseline. The sequence came from a human donor with classical Hodgkin lymphoma.

The CDR3: CASSRDRKETQYF. DNA of the CDR3: TGTGCCAGTAGTAGGGACCGGAAAGAGACCCAGTACTTC. The J gene is TRBJ2-5, the V gene TRBV19, with D tentatively TRBD1 or TRBD2 (5 bases each). CDR3 length: 13 residues. The V gene's germline CDR1 is LNHDA and CDR2 SQIVND (reference sequence). V was shortened by 4 bases and J by 3 bases, with 9 bases between the two germline ends.